The clone carrying this T cell receptor (beta chain) was seen repeatedly, ten times or more. Template switching introduced a universal primer site, and the cDNA bore unique molecular identifiers. A single record per CDR3 protein comes from TCRdb applying MiXCR to the 5' RACE reads. The sample holds hundreds of thousands of distinct CDR3 sequences; more than 9% are singletons and the top ten take about 1.5%. The entry originates in a study of identical twins. The same sample was also used in a study of yellow fever vaccine responses in identical twins.

The sample was PBMCs. The receptor was derived from a woman aged 18-29 years in good health.

The CDR3 nucleotides are TGCGCCAGCAGCTTGGCCGGCAGCCTCAATCAGCCCCAGCATTTT. Translation: CASSLAGSLNQPQHF. The chain recombines TRBV5-1 with TRBJ1-5; D is undetermined. Germline CDR1 reads SGHRS; CDR2 reads YFSETQ. CDR3 length: 15 residues. V shed 0 bases and J shed 3 bases, with 10 bases lying between them. The full variable domain, completed using reference TRBV5-1 and TRBJ1-5, is KAGVTQTPRYLIKTRGQQVTLSCSPISGHRSVSWYQQTPGQGLQFLFEYFSETQRNKGNFPGRFSGRQFSNSRSEMNVSTLELGDSALYLCASSLAGSLNQPQHFGDGTRLSIL.